The clone carrying this T cell receptor beta chain was counted a few times. Its antigen is unknown. The sample belongs to a study of T cell repertoires in cytomegalovirus infection. Study in general: Based on public TCR beta signatures, there were indications of CMV infection and of a matching HLA type. Study observations and caveats: Cumulative public TCR beta family frequency identified carriers of CMV plus the relevant HLA. HLA-C-restricted CMV-specific TCR beta clonotypes were dominant in the ex vivo response.

MiXCR, applied by TCRdb to the reads, yields one record per CDR3 protein. The data show 750,000 to 950,000 distinct CDR3 sequences, 25% to 35% seen once. The V gene end was trimmed by 3 bases and the J gene end by 5 bases; junction bases not matched to a gene: 7. The V gene's germline CDR1 is SGHAT and CDR2 FQNNGV. The CDR3 length is 15 residues. The sequencing here drew on cultured CD8+ T cells from PBMCs, taken from culture after CMV antigen stimulation. This receptor was taken from a human donor in good health (CMV status not recorded). Some clones in this sample may be carry-over from other donors' samples. This rearrangement joins TRBV11-2 to TRBJ2-5, with 9 bases identical to TRBD2. CDR3 protein: CASSLGGGEWETQYF. The CDR3 DNA sequence: TGTGCCAGCAGCTTGGGCGGGGGGGAGTGGGAGACCCAGTACTTC.